Listed here are 11 T cell receptor beta chains from one sample, sequenced in a study of identifying expanded T cells in peripheral blood. TCRdb's copy holds only in-frame clones and misses some; the assay was immunoSEQ multiplex PCR. The sample shows around 76,000 clones, about 90% of them seen only once. The sequenced material came from blood. These receptors all stem from a person between 18 and 69 years old in good health.

The sample holds one count of this clone. Written as DNA, the CDR3 is TGTGCCAGCAGCTTTAACGTCCAGAACACTGAAGCTTTCTTT. It specifies CASSFNVQNTEAFF. The V and J genes are TRBV11-2 and TRBJ1-1; D call uncertain. CDR1 and CDR2 (germline): SGHAT, FQNNGV. The CDR3 length is 14 residues. Trimming took off 3 bases at V and 1 base at J, with 9 bases between the two ends.

This chain connects TRBV13 to TRBJ2-5; TRBD2 matches 13 bases. J gave up 11 bases and V 4 bases, and 10 bases lay outside the gene matches. The CDR3 sequence is 15 residues long. Germline V gene data show CDR1 as PRHDT and CDR2 as FYEKMQ (reference sequence). The CDR3 coding sequence is TGTGCCAGCAGCTCACTAGCGGGAGGGCCTTGGGAGCAGTACTTC. This translates into CASSSLAGGPWEQYF.

Comments on this clone: Lacking the conserved final phenylalanine or tryptophan, this CDR3 likely reflects a read error. This sequence joins TRBV15 and TRBJ1-2; 7 bases are shared with TRBD1. The CDR3 loop spans 15 amino acids. V lost 3 bases and J lost 3; bases outside the gene matches: 7. Germline V lookup: CDR1 LNHNV, CDR2 YYDKDF (reference sequence). The CDR3 sequence is CATSRLLGTDYGYTV. Here the CDR3 DNA reads TGTGCCACCAGCAGGCTTCTCGGGACAGACTATGGCTACACCGTC.

This clone was detected only a few times. This chain connects TRBV19 to TRBJ2-2; 7 nucleotides agree with TRBD1. With V trimmed by 5 bases and J by 1 base, 4 bases remained unmatched. The CDR3 is made up of 15 amino acids. CDR1 and CDR2 (germline): LNHDA, SQIVND (reference sequence). CDR3 sequence reads: CASSLQGWNTGELFF. The CDR3 DNA is TGTGCCAGTAGTCTACAGGGGTGGAACACCGGGGAGCTGTTTTTT.

The rearrangement joins TRBV4-3 to TRBJ2-7, with D possibly TRBD2 on 7 matching bases. Trimming left V 0 bases short and J 3 bases short, with 12 bases between. CDR3 length: 15 amino acids. Germline V gives CDR1 LGHNA, CDR2 YSLEER. CDR3 protein: CASSQDRGGGYEQYF. The CDR3 region has the DNA TGCGCCAGCAGCCAAGATAGAGGGGGGGGCTACGAGCAGTACTTC.

V is TRBV13 and J is TRBJ2-5; a weak D match, TRBD2 (5 bases). V was pared by 5 bases and J by 5 bases, with 12 bases between. Germline CDR1 PRHDT, CDR2 FYEKMQ (reference sequence). CDR3 size: 13 residues. The chain's CDR3 is CASSQPGSETQYF. CDR3 in DNA: TGTGCCAGCAGCCAGCCGGGGAGCGAGACCCAGTACTTC.

The rearrangement links TRBV7-2 to TRBJ1-2; TRBD1 matches at 7 bases. V was clipped by 1 base and J by 8 bases; unmatched bases: 4. Germline V gene data show CDR1 as SGHTA and CDR2 as FQGNSA. CDR3 length: 13 amino acids. The CDR3 region is CASSLGQGGGYTF. In DNA, the CDR3 is TGTGCCAGCAGCTTAGGACAGGGAGGCGGCTACACCTTC.

The V and J genes are TRBV7-2 and TRBJ2-7; D is undetermined. The CDR3 consists of 12 residues. V was clipped by 0 bases and J by 7 bases, with 7 bases between them. CDR1 is SGHTA and CDR2 is FQGNSA in the germline V gene. The CDR3 DNA follows: TGTGCCAGCAGCTTAGCGTCAGGAGAGCAGTACTTC. Amino acids: CASSLASGEQYF.

The chain recombines TRBV2 with TRBJ2-7; D might be TRBD1 or TRBD2, each matching 6 bases. Germline loops: CDR1 SNHLY, CDR2 FYNNEI. With 6 bases removed from V and 5 bases from J, the gap between germline ends came to 11 bases. The CDR3 spans 12 residues. CDR3 residues: CASRDRGDEQYF. The DNA of the CDR3 is TGTGCCAGCAGGGATAGGGGGGACGAGCAGTACTTC.

The CDR3 bases are TGTGCCAGCAGGAGCCTACTAGCCCTCAATGAGCAGTTCTTC. This sequence encodes CASRSLLALNEQFF. V gene TRBV6-7 combines with J gene TRBJ2-1; D perhaps matches TRBD2 (6 bases). TRBV6-7 is designated an ORF whose function remains uncertain. Trimming left V 6 bases short and J 6 bases short, with 15 bases between. The CDR3 is 14 amino acids.

The chain joins TRBV7-2 to TRBJ2-7; 7 nucleotides align to TRBD1. The CDR3 is 15 amino acids. The V gene's germline CDR1 is SGHTA and CDR2 FQGNSA. Trimming at V came to 1 base and at J to 3 bases, leaving 6 bases not matched to a gene. The CDR3, as DNA: TGTGCCAGCAGCTTAGGCCAGGGGGTTTTCTACGAGCAGTACTTC. Protein: CASSLGQGVFYEQYF.